Listed here are 11 T cell receptor beta chains from one sample, sequenced in a study of blood T cells in healthy people across ages. Sample-barcoded 5' priming and a J-beta primer mix drove a second PCR of roughly 7 to 11 cycles. MiXCR was run by TCRdb on the 5' RACE reads, yielding one entry per CDR3 protein. The data hold over 1,300,000 distinct CDR3 sequences, with roughly 59% observed a single time. Sequenced material: blood. Receptor source: a man in his late teens or twenties in good health.

This clonotype occurred a few times. This rearrangement joins TRBV6-2 or TRBV6-3 to TRBJ2-7; D remains ambiguous. V lost 5 bases and J 0 bases, leaving 8 bases between the germline ends. This CDR3 comprises 13 residues. Germline V CDR1 and CDR2: MNHEY, SVGEGT. CDR3 residues: CASSKGYSYEQYF. As DNA, the CDR3 is TGTGCCAGCAGTAAGGGCTACTCCTACGAGCAGTACTTC.

The rearrangement links TRBV25-1 to TRBJ1-4, with a possible D match to TRBD1 (6 bases). Germline values: CDR1 MGHDK, CDR2 SYGVNS. The length of the CDR3 is 15 residues. Deletions cut 6 bases from V and 10 bases from J, with 21 bases between. The DNA of the CDR3 is TGTGCCAGCAGCAACTCAGGGGACGCGTGGGGAAAACTGTTTTTT. Translation: CASSNSGDAWGKLFF.

The chain couples TRBV20-1 to TRBJ2-7; TRBD1 aligns across 11 bases. V dropped 5 bases and J dropped 3; count of bases not matched to a gene: 12. Germline CDR1 reads DFQATT; CDR2 reads SNEGSKA (reference sequence). The CDR3 runs to 16 residues. DNA of the CDR3: TGCAGTGCTCCTGATCGGACAGGGGGCGATTACTACGAGCAGTACTTC. As protein: CSAPDRTGGDYYEQYF.

The CDR3 reads CASSNMDRYNEQFF. As DNA, the CDR3 is TGTGCCAGCAGCAACATGGACAGGTACAATGAGCAGTTCTTC. V is TRBV7-8 and J is TRBJ2-1, with TRBD1 matching over 7 bases. The trim removed 5 bases at V and 4 bases at J, leaving 5 bases unmatched. Germline loops: CDR1 SGHVS, CDR2 FQNEAQ. The length of the CDR3 is 14 residues.

V and J are TRBV4-1 and TRBJ2-1; D remains ambiguous. V was pared by 0 bases and J by 9 bases, with 9 bases between. From germline, CDR1 is MGHRA and CDR2 YSYEKL. The CDR3 is 13 amino acids. In DNA, the CDR3 is TGCGCCAGCAGCCAAGAGCAAGTGTGTGAGCAGTTCTTC. It yields the protein CASSQEQVCEQFF.

The rearrangement links TRBV12-3 or TRBV12-4 to TRBJ2-7; TRBD2 matches at 8 bases. Trimming cost V 4 bases and J 5 bases; bases outside gene matches: 13. CDR3 length: 16 residues. The CDR3 nucleotides are TGTGCCAGCAGTTCCGAGGTGAGCGGGAGACAGGACGAGCAGTACTTC. Protein product: CASSSEVSGRQDEQYF.

Concerning this clonotype: The junction departs from the called germline gene at one end, perhaps through a read error. The CDR3 protein is CTSSPGTAIFYGYTF. CDR3 bases: TGTACCAGCAGCCCCGGGACAGCAATTTTCTATGGCTACACCTTC. V is TRBV3-1 and J is TRBJ1-2, with 7 bases fitting TRBD1. Germline loops: CDR1 LGHDT, CDR2 YNNKEL (reference sequence). The CDR3 is 15 amino acids.

The chain recombines TRBV15 with TRBJ1-2; D is perhaps TRBD1 (6 bases). V was shortened by 5 bases and J by 7 bases, with 23 bases between the two germline ends. The CDR3 consists of 16 residues. CDR1 and CDR2 from the germline V gene are LNHNV and YYDKDF (reference sequence). The CDR3 bases are TGTGCCACCAGCCGCTTGCAGGAGGGGGGGTCAGCTGGCTACACCTTC. Protein sequence: CATSRLQEGGSAGYTF. The full variable domain, completed using reference TRBV15 and TRBJ1-2, is DAMVIQNPRYQVTQFGKPVTLSCSQTLNHNVMYWYQQKSSQAPKLLFHYYDKDFNNEADTPDNFQSRRPNTSFCFLDIRSPGLGDTAMYLCATSRLQEGGSAGYTFGSGTRLTVV.

V and J are TRBV20-1 and TRBJ2-5; either TRBD1 or TRBD2 may fit D (5 bases each). Per the germline V gene, CDR1 is DFQATT and CDR2 is SNEGSKA (reference sequence). The CDR3 totals 16 residues. The V end lost 5 bases, the J end lost 11 bases, and 30 bases lay between the germline ends. The CDR3 sequence: CSADRPIGTASRKQYF. The CDR3 coding sequence is TGCAGTGCTGATCGCCCCATCGGGACGGCGTCCAGAAAGCAGTACTTC.

This clonotype was recorded a few times. V and J are TRBV27 and TRBJ1-2; D might be TRBD1 (6 bases). In germline, CDR1 is MNHEY, CDR2 SMNVEV (reference sequence). The length of the CDR3 is 14 residues. Deletions cut 3 bases from V and 7 bases from J, with 15 bases between. The CDR3 DNA reads as TGTGCCAGCAGTTTCTATTCGCAGGGGAGTGGCTACACCTTC. Its protein product is CASSFYSQGSGYTF.

There are a few counts of this clonotype. The V gene is TRBV4-1, the J gene TRBJ2-7; 9 nucleotides match TRBD2. This CDR3 region has 17 residues. Germline trimming cut 3 bases from V and 3 bases from J; bases unmatched to any gene: 12. The germline CDR1 and CDR2 sequences are MGHRA and YSYEKL. CDR3 residues: CASSHLAGLNSRYEQYF. The CDR3 nucleotides read TGCGCCAGCAGCCACCTAGCGGGACTCAATTCTCGCTACGAGCAGTACTTC.